A single sample is the source of the 27 T cell receptor beta chains below, sequenced in a study of prognosis after radiotherapy for stage I lung cancer. The authors amplified TCR beta CDR3 from genomic DNA using two-round multiplex PCR. Every TRBV and TRBJ gene had its own specific primer in first-round PCR. TCRdb reprocessed the multiplex PCR reads with MiXCR, giving one entry per CDR3 protein. The sample yields roughly 30,000 distinct CDR3 sequences, 30% to 35% seen once. This material consisted of PBMCs, taken before or after stereotactic body radiation therapy (not recorded which). Every receptor here comes from a donor older than 45 with non-small cell lung cancer.

For this clonotype: A junction end diverges from the germline sequence, so it may reflect a read error. The V and J genes are TRBV20-1 and TRBJ2-3, with TRBD2 as a possible D gene (6 bases). Per germline, CDR1 DFQATT and CDR2 SNEGSKA (reference sequence). This CDR3 is built from 14 residues. The CDR3 here is CSSREGSGRTPQYF. CDR3 DNA: TGCAGTTCTAGAGAGGGGAGCGGGCGCACGCCCCAGTATTTT.

This clonotype was observed many times. This chain links TRBV12-3 or TRBV12-4 with TRBJ1-5; no firm D call. This CDR3 contains 13 residues. V lost 6 bases and J 0 bases, leaving 6 bases between the germline ends. The CDR3 DNA follows: TGTGCCAGCAGCCCCAGTAGCAATCAGCCCCAGCATTTT. Its translation is CASSPSSNQPQHF.

Many counts were recorded for this clonotype. The rearrangement joins TRBV19 to TRBJ2-5; possibly TRBD1 for D (6 bases). The CDR3 is 12 residues long. V gave up 4 bases and J gave up 4 bases, with 7 bases separating them. CDR1 is LNHDA and CDR2 is SQIVND in the germline V gene (reference sequence). The CDR3 nucleotides read TGTGCCAGTAGTAGGGGGCGAGAGACCCAGTACTTC. This encodes CASSRGRETQYF.

This clonotype was observed many times. The V gene is TRBV19, the J gene TRBJ2-1, with TRBD2 matching over 7 bases. CDR3 length: 16 amino acids. CDR1 and CDR2 (germline): LNHDA, SQIVND (reference sequence). J was trimmed by 0 bases and V by 0 bases; bases with no gene match: 2. This chain's CDR3 is CASSIEAGSSYNEQFF. Written as DNA, the CDR3 is TGTGCCAGTAGTATAGAAGCGGGGAGCTCCTACAATGAGCAGTTCTTC.

This clonotype was seen many times. This chain links TRBV5-6 with TRBJ1-2; D remains ambiguous. This CDR3 region has 15 residues. Between the trimmed V and J ends, which lost 2 bases and 1 base, there was a span of 12 bases. Per germline, CDR1 SGHDT and CDR2 YYEEEE. CDR3 sequence (DNA): TGTGCCAGCAGCTTTGTCGGGGAACTTAACTATGGCTACACCTTC. It codes for CASSFVGELNYGYTF.

With respect to this clonotype: With only one base between it and a far larger clone, this is likely a read error. V gene TRBV6-8 combines with J gene TRBJ2-2; D may correspond to TRBD1 or TRBD2 (5 bases each). The CDR3 runs 13 residues. Germline loops: CDR1 MNHGY, CDR2 SAAAGT. V gave up 6 bases and J gave up 4 bases, with 9 bases separating them. DNA for the CDR3: TGTGCCAGCAGGTGGGGGACCACCGGGGAGCTGTTTTTT. This encodes CASRWGTTGELFF.

Many counts were recorded for this clonotype. The rearrangement joins TRBV20-1 to TRBJ2-1, with 11 bases lining up with TRBD2. This CDR3 region has 19 residues. The germline V gene encodes CDR1 DFQATT and CDR2 SNEGSKA (reference sequence). The ends lost 1 base at V and 0 bases at J; junction bases unmatched: 11. CDR3 nucleotide sequence: TGCAGTGCTAGAGCCCTCGAGCTAGCGGGGGGTAGCTCCTACAATGAGCAGTTCTTC. Its protein product is CSARALELAGGSSYNEQFF.

This clonotype was counted at least ten times. The chain recombines TRBV29-1 with TRBJ1-2; TRBD1 might be the D (5 bases). Trimming removed 2 bases from V and 1 base from J, with 8 bases in between. Germline V CDR1 and CDR2: SQVTM, ANQGSEA. The CDR3 extends over 13 amino acids. As DNA, the CDR3 is TGCAGCGTTGAACCGGGGGATAACTATGGCTACACCTTC. Its protein is CSVEPGDNYGYTF. Using reference TRBV29-1 and TRBJ1-2 for the parts outside the CDR3, the full variable domain is SAVISQKPSRDICQRGTSLTIQCQVDSQVTMMFWYRQQPGQSLTLIATANQGSEATYESGFVIDKFPISRPNLTFSTLTVSNMSPEDSSIYLCSVEPGDNYGYTFGSGTRLTVV.

The table lists this clonotype with many counts. This chain connects TRBV20-1 to TRBJ2-7, with a weak D call TRBD2 (5 bases). V lost 6 bases, J lost 2 bases, and 17 bases lay in between. Germline-derived CDR1 and CDR2 are DFQATT and SNEGSKA (reference sequence). The CDR3 runs to 14 residues. CDR3 residues: CSALTERVTYEQYF. The CDR3 region has the DNA TGCAGTGCCCTAACCGAGAGGGTGACCTACGAGCAGTACTTC.

This clonotype came up many times. The rearrangement uses TRBV7-8 and TRBJ2-3, with no clear D. V was clipped by 0 bases and J by 1 base, with 8 bases between them. The CDR3 sequence is 15 residues long. Germline CDR1 is SGHVS and CDR2 is FQNEAQ. The CDR3 DNA reads TGTGCCAGCAGCTTAGCCCTTATAGGCACAGATACGCAGTATTTT. This translates into CASSLALIGTDTQYF.

In the case of this clonotype: This clone may be a read error of a much larger clone one base away. The V gene is TRBV20-1, the J gene TRBJ2-5; a weak D match, TRBD2 (6 bases). CDR3 size: 14 residues. Trimming stripped 3 bases from V and 5 bases from J, with 16 bases between. Germline CDR1 DFQATT, CDR2 SNEGSKA (reference sequence). CDR3 protein: CSARPWIAGETQYF. Written as DNA, the CDR3 is TGCAGTGCTAGGCCATGGATTGCGGGGGAGACCCAGTACTTC.

This clonotype occurred many times. V gene TRBV6-2 or TRBV6-3 combines with J gene TRBJ2-5; possible D gene TRBD1, 5 bases. V was shortened by 6 bases and J by 2 bases, with 10 bases between the two germline ends. Germline CDR1 and CDR2: MNHEY and SVGEGT. There are 13 residues in the CDR3. The CDR3 bases are TGTGCCAGCAGATGGACACGGCAAGAGACCCAGTACTTC. It translates to CASRWTRQETQYF.

Note on this clonotype: This likely reflects a read error, since a far larger clone is one base away. The genes are TRBV12-3 or TRBV12-4 and TRBJ2-1, with 7 bases lining up with TRBD1. V shed 4 bases, J shed 13 bases, and the junction held 16 bases outside the gene matches. The CDR3 extends over 15 amino acids. As DNA, the CDR3 is TGTGCCAGCAGTTCCTGGGACAGTTCCCAAGAGACCCAGTTCTTC. This codes for CASSSWDSSQETQFF.

A note on this clonotype: Being one base from a much bigger clone, this may be a read error. The chain is built from TRBV18 and TRBJ1-1; possibly TRBD1 for D (6 bases). Germline loops: CDR1 KGHSH, CDR2 LQKENI. There are 15 residues in the CDR3. Trimming pared 4 bases from V and 0 bases from J, leaving 12 bases between. The CDR3: CASSQSGHMNTEAFF. CDR3 sequence (DNA): TGTGCCAGCTCACAATCGGGACATATGAACACTGAAGCTTTCTTT.

This clonotype was recorded many times. This chain links TRBV19 with TRBJ1-3; the D gene is possibly TRBD1 (5 bases). V dropped 1 base and J dropped 2 bases, with 9 bases sitting between them. The CDR3 covers 15 residues. The germline CDR1 and CDR2 sequences are LNHDA and SQIVND (reference sequence). The CDR3 here is CASSIGGTAGNTIYF. In nucleotides, the CDR3 is TGTGCCAGTAGTATAGGTGGGACGGCTGGAAACACCATATATTTT.

The sample holds many counts of this clonotype. J is TRBJ2-3 and V is TRBV2, with 10 bases identical to TRBD1. The CDR3 sequence is 15 residues long. The V segment lost 5 bases and the J segment 7 bases; nucleotides outside the gene matches: 9. The germline gives CDR1 SNHLY, CDR2 FYNNEI. DNA for the CDR3: TGTGCCAGCAGTCGGACAGGGGGACTCCCTAATACGCAGTATTTT. The encoded protein is CASSRTGGLPNTQYF.

The chain recombines TRBV11-3 with TRBJ2-1; D may be TRBD2 (6 bases). CDR1 is SGHNT and CDR2 is YENEEA in the germline V gene. V gave up 3 bases and J gave up 7 bases, with 7 bases separating them. CDR3 length equals 12 residues. The chain's CDR3 is CASSFGGNEQFF. As DNA, the CDR3 is TGTGCCAGCAGCTTTGGGGGGAATGAGCAGTTCTTC.

As to this clonotype: A much larger clone is a single base away; this may be a read error. This sequence joins TRBV13 and TRBJ2-4, with 8 bases identical to TRBD1. The CDR3 spans 14 residues. Germline CDR1 is PRHDT and CDR2 is FYEKMQ (reference sequence). The CDR3 DNA reads as TGTTCCAGCAGCTCAAAACAGGGGGGAAACATTCAGTACTTC. Translation gives CSSSSKQGGNIQYF.

With respect to this clonotype: It differs at one base from a far larger clone, so likely a read error. The chain couples TRBV6-5 to TRBJ2-1; the D is unclear. The CDR3 is 15 residues long. CDR1 and CDR2 (germline): MNHEY, SVGAGI. In nucleotides, the CDR3 is TGTGTCAGCCGACCGGGCCCAGCCGCCTACAATGAGCAGTTCTTC. Translated: CVSRPGPAAYNEQFF.

The chain combines TRBV6-1 with TRBJ1-2; D may be TRBD1 (5 bases). The germline V and J ends were trimmed by 5 bases and 8 bases, with 12 bases remaining between them. CDR3 length equals 12 residues. Germline loops: CDR1 MNHNS, CDR2 SASEGT. CDR3 DNA sequence: TGTGCCAGCAGTCCTGGACACCTAGGCTACACCTTC. This sequence encodes CASSPGHLGYTF.

The genes are TRBV7-2 and TRBJ1-2; D is undetermined. Trimming removed 7 bases from V and 8 bases from J, with 20 bases in between. This CDR3 has 14 amino acids. Germline V gives CDR1 SGHTA, CDR2 FQGNSA. The CDR3 loop is CASNPRSVSGGYTF. CDR3 DNA sequence: TGTGCCAGCAACCCTCGCTCGGTATCGGGGGGCTACACCTTC.

The V and J genes are TRBV7-9 and TRBJ1-2; a possible D gene is TRBD1 (6 bases). Deletions cut 5 bases from V and 6 bases from J, with 13 bases between. The CDR3 covers 13 residues. Per germline, CDR1 SEHNR and CDR2 FQNEAQ (reference sequence). CDR3 nucleotide sequence: TGTGCCAGCAGCAAAGGGGCAGGGGATGGCTACACCTTC. Its protein product is CASSKGAGDGYTF.

This clonotype has at least ten counts. An end of the junction differs from the germline gene, which may be a read error. The chain employs TRBV7-7 and TRBJ1-5; the match to TRBD1 covers 8 bases. CDR1 and CDR2 (germline): SSHAT, FNYEAQ (reference sequence). The CDR3 runs to 14 residues. The CDR3 DNA is TGTGCTAGCAGCCAGGACAGGGAGGATCAGCCCCAGCATTTT. This translates into CASSQDREDQPQHF.

This chain uses TRBV5-1 with TRBJ1-1; TRBD1 might be the D (5 bases). This CDR3 has 16 residues. Trimming left V 4 bases short and J 2 bases short, with 18 bases between. The germline CDR1 and CDR2 sequences are SGHRS and YFSETQ. CDR3 sequence: CASSRARDGLNTEAFF. CDR3 nucleotide sequence: TGCGCCAGCAGCCGCGCGAGGGACGGACTAAACACTGAAGCTTTCTTT.

In this sample, this clonotype turned up many times. The CDR3 protein is CAISEPPTGSGGYTF. The CDR3 bases are TGTGCCATCAGTGAACCGCCAACAGGGTCGGGTGGCTACACCTTC. The rearrangement links TRBV10-3 to TRBJ1-2; D possibly corresponds to TRBD1 (6 bases). CDR1 is ENHRY, CDR2 SYGVKD, per germline. V lost 3 bases and J 7 bases, leaving 18 bases between the germline ends. The CDR3 loop spans 15 amino acids.

On this clonotype: A much larger clone lies one base from this, so it may be a read error. The chain joins TRBV6-8 to TRBJ1-5; D gene unclear. From germline, CDR1 is MNHGY and CDR2 SAAAGT. V dropped 7 bases and J dropped 0 bases, with 19 bases sitting between them. The CDR3 runs 17 residues. CDR3 in DNA: TGTGCCAGCACCAGGCCCCTCGCCCTATATAGCAATCAGCCCCAGCATTTT. It codes for CASTRPLALYSNQPQHF.

Turning to this clonotype: A far larger clone differs by one base, so this is likely a read error. This chain uses TRBV24-1 with TRBJ2-5, with a weak D call TRBD2 (6 bases). The last part of the DNA fits TRBJ2-1 better; the J call may be wrong. The CDR3 runs 16 residues. Germline-derived CDR1 and CDR2 are KGHDR and SFDVKD. CDR3 coding DNA: TGTGCCACCAGTGACCCTACTATCGGGGGTCAGGATGAGCAGTTCTTC. Translating it yields CATSDPTIGGQDEQFF.